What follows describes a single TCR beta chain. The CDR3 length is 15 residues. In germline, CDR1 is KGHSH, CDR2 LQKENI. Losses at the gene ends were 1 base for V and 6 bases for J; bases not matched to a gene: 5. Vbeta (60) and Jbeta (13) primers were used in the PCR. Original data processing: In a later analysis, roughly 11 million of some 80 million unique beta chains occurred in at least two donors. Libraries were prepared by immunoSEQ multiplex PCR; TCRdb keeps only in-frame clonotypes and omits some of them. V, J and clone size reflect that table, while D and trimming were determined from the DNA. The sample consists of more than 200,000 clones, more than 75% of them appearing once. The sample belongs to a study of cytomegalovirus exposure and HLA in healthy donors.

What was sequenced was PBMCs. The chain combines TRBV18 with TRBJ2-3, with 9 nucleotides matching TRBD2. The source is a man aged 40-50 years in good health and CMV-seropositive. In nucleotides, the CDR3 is TGTGCCAGCTCACCACTAGCGGGAGTCGGGGATACGCAGTATTTT. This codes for CASSPLAGVGDTQYF.